This T cell receptor beta chain originates from a study of beta chain features in type 1 diabetes. Notes on the study in general: For patients and controls alike, PCR might favor shorter templates to the same degree. Across all four CD4+ subsets, people with type 1 diabetes showed modestly shorter TCRB CDR3s. A closer apparent resemblance between naive, central memory and Treg TCRB repertoires was seen in patients than in healthy donors.

Expressed TCRB transcripts were sequenced because the entire RNA isolate underwent reverse transcription. Clones were sequenced by immunoSEQ multiplex PCR, and TCRdb holds only the in-frame ones, with some missing. The data show roughly 150,000 clones, approximately 9% seen once. This CDR3 is built from 15 residues. V shed 2 bases and J shed 2 bases, with 11 bases lying between them. Germline loops: CDR1 MNHEY, CDR2 SVGAGI. Staining for CD45RO/CCR7/CD25/CD127/CD95/CD27 allowed sorting of CD4+ naive, central memory, regulatory and stem cell-like memory cells. This clone has only a few counts. Its antigen is currently unknown.

Material for sequencing was central memory CD4+ T cells from blood. The chain combines TRBV6-5 with TRBJ2-3, with D tentatively TRBD2 (5 bases). The receptor was isolated from a woman between 18 and 30 years old with type 1 diabetes. The CDR3 is CASSYGLYLTDTQYF. CDR3 DNA sequence: TGTGCCAGCAGTTACGGACTGTACCTCACAGATACGCAGTATTTT.